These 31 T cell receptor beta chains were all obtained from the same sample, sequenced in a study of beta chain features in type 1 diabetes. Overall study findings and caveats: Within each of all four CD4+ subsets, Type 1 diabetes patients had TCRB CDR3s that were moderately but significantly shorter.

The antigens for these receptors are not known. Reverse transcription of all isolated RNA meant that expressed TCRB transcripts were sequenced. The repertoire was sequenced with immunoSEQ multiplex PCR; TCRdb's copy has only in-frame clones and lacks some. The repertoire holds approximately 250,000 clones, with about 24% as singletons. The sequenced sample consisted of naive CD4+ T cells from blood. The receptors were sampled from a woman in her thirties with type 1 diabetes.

As DNA, the CDR3 is TGCGCCAGCAGCTACGGACAGGGGTGGTCCTATGGCTACACCTTC. Residues: CASSYGQGWSYGYTF. The rearrangement links TRBV5-1 to TRBJ1-2; 9 positions agree with TRBD1. CDR3 length equals 15 residues. Trimming cost V 3 bases and J 4 bases; bases outside gene matches: 7. In germline, CDR1 is SGHRS, CDR2 YFSETQ.

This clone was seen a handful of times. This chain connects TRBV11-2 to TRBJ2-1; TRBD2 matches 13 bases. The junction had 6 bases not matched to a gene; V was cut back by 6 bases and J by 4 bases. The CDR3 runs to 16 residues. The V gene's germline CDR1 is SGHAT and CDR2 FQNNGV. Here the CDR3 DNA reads TGTGCCAGCAGGGGACTAGCGGGGAGGGAATACAATGAGCAGTTCTTC. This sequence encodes CASRGLAGREYNEQFF.

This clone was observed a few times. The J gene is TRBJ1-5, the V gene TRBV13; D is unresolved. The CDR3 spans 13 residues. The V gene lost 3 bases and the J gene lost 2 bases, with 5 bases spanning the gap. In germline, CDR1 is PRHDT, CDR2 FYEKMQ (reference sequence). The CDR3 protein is CASSFRGNQPQHF. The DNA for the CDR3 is TGTGCCAGCAGCTTCCGAGGCAATCAGCCCCAGCATTTT. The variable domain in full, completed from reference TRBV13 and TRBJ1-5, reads AAGVIQSPRHLIKEKRETATLKCYPIPRHDTVYWYQQGPGQDPQFLISFYEKMQSDKGSIPDRFSAQQFSDYHSELNMSSLELGDSALYFCASSFRGNQPQHFGDGTRLSIL.

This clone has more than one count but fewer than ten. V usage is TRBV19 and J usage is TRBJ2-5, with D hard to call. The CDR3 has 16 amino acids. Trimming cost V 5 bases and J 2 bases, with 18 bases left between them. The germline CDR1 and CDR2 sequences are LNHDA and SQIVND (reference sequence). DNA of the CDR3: TGTGCCAGTAGTGGATCCGGAACAGATGTTCAAGAGACCCAGTACTTC. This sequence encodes CASSGSGTDVQETQYF.

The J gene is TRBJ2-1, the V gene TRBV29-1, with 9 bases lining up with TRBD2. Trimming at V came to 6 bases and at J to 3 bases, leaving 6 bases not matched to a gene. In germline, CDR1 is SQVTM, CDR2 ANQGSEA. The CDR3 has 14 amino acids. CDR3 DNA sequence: TGCAGCGTCCACCGACTAGCGGACTACAATGAGCAGTTCTTC. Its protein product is CSVHRLADYNEQFF.

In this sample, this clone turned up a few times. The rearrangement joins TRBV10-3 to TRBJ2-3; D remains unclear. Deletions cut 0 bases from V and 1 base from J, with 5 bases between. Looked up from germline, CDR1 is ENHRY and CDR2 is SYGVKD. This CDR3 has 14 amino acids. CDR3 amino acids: CAISESAGTDTQYF. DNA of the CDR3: TGTGCCATCAGTGAGTCGGCTGGCACAGATACGCAGTATTTT.

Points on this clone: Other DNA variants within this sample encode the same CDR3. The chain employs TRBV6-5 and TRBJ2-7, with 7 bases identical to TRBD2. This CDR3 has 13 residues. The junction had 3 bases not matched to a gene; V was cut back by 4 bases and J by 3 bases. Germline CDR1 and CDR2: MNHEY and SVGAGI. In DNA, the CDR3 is TGTGCCAGCAGTTTAGCGGGTAACTACGAGCAGTACTTC. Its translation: CASSLAGNYEQYF.

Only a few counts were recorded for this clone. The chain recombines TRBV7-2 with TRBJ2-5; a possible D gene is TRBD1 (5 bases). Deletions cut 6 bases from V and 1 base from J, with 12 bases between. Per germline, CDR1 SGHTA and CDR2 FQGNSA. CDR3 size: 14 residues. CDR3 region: CASRRTGTQETQYF. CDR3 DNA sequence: TGTGCCAGCAGACGTACAGGAACCCAAGAGACCCAGTACTTC.

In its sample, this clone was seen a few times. CDR3 sequence: CASSLGQGARQPQHF. DNA of the CDR3: TGCGCCAGCAGCCTCGGACAGGGGGCCCGCCAGCCCCAGCATTTT. V and J are TRBV4-1 and TRBJ1-5; 11 nucleotides align to TRBD1. The J segment lost 7 bases and the V segment lost 4 bases, leaving 6 bases of the junction unmatched. The CDR3 length is 15 residues. Germline V gives CDR1 MGHRA, CDR2 YSYEKL.

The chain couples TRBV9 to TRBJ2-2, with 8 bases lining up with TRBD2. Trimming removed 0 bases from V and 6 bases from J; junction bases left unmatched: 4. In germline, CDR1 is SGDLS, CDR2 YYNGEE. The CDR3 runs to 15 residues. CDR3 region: CASSVVGRAAGELFF. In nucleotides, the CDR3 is TGTGCCAGCAGCGTAGTCGGGAGGGCCGCCGGGGAGCTGTTTTTT.

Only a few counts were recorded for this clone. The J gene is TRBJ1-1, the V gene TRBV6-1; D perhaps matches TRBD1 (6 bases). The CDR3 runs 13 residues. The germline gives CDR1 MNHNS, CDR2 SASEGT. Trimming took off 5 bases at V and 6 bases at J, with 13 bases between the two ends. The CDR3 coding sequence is TGTGCCAGCAGTATGTCAGGGGTACCTGAAGCTTTCTTT. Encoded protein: CASSMSGVPEAFF.

The CDR3 reads CASSHLAGSLPYNEQFF. The CDR3 DNA is TGCGCCAGCAGCCACTTAGCGGGATCTTTACCCTACAATGAGCAGTTCTTC. The chain recombines TRBV4-1 with TRBJ2-1; 8 bases match TRBD2. Trimming cost V 3 bases and J 2 bases; bases outside gene matches: 9. The CDR3 loop spans 17 amino acids. Germline V gene data show CDR1 as MGHRA and CDR2 as YSYEKL.

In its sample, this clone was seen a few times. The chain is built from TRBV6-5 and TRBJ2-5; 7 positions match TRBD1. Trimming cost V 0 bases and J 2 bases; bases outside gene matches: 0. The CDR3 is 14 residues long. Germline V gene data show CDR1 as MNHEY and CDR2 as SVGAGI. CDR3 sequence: CASSYSGQQETQYF. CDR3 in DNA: TGTGCCAGCAGTTACTCGGGACAGCAAGAGACCCAGTACTTC.

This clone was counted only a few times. The CDR3 DNA reads as TGTGCCATACCCGCAGGGACAGTGGACACAGATACGCAGTATTTT. Protein sequence: CAIPAGTVDTDTQYF. The chain carries TRBV5-4 and TRBJ2-3, with 7 nucleotides matching TRBD1. The length of the CDR3 is 15 residues. The trim removed 9 bases at V and 2 bases at J, leaving 12 bases unmatched. Looked up from germline, CDR1 is SGHNT and CDR2 is YYREEE (reference sequence).

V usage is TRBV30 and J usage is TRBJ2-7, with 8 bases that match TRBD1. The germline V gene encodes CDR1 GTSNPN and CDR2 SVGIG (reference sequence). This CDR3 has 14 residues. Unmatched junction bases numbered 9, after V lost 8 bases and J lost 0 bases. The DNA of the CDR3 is TGTGCCGGGCAGGGGGCCCCCTACTCCTACGAGCAGTACTTC. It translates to CAGQGAPYSYEQYF. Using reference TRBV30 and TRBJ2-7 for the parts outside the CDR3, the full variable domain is SQTIHQWPATLVQPVGSPLSLECTVEGTSNPNLYWYRQAAGRGLQLLFYSVGIGQISSEVPQNLSASRPQDRQFILSSKKLLLSDSGFYLCAGQGAPYSYEQYFGPGTRLTVT.

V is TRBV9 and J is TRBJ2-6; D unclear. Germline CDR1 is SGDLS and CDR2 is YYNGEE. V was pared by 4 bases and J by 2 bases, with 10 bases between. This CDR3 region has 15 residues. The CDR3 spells CASSPDTTGANVLTF. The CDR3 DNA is TGTGCCAGCAGCCCCGACACGACTGGGGCCAACGTCCTGACTTTC.

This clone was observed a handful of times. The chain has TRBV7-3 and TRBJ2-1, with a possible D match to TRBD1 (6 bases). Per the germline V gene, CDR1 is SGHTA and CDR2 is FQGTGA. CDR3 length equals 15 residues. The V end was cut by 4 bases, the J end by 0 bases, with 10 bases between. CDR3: CASSSPGASYNEQFF. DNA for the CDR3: TGTGCCAGCAGCTCCCCAGGGGCCTCCTACAATGAGCAGTTCTTC.

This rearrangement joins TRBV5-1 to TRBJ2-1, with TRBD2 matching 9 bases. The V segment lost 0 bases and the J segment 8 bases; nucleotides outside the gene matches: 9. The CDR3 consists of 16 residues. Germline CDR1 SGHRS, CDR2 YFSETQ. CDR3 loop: CASSLVRIAGVDEQFF. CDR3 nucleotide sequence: TGCGCCAGCAGCTTGGTAAGGATAGCGGGAGTGGATGAGCAGTTCTTC.

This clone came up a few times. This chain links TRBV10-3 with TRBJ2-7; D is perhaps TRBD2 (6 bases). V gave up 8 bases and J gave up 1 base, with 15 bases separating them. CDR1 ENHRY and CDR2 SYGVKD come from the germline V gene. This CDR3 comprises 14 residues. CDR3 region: CAIPRGDDSYEQYF. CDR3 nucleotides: TGTGCCATCCCGCGGGGCGACGATTCCTACGAGCAGTACTTC.

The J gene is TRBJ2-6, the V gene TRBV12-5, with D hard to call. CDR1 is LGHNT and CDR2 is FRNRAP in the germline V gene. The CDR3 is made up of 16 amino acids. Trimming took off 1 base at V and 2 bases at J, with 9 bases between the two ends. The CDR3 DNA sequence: TGTGCTAGTGGTTTGGACCCAGGTACTGGGGCCAACGTCCTGACTTTC. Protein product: CASGLDPGTGANVLTF.

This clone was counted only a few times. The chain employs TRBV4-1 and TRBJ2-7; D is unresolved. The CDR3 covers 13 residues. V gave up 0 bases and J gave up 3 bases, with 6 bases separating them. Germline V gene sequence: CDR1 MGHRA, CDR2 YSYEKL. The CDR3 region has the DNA TGCGCCAGCAGCCAAGAGTCCAGCTACGAGCAGTACTTC. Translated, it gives CASSQESSYEQYF.

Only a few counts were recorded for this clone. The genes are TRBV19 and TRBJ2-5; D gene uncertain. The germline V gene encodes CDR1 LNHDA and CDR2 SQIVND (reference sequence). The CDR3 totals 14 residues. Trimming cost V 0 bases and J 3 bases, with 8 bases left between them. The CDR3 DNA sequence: TGTGCCAGTAGTATAGATAGGAGAGAAGAGACCCAGTACTTC. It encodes CASSIDRREETQYF.

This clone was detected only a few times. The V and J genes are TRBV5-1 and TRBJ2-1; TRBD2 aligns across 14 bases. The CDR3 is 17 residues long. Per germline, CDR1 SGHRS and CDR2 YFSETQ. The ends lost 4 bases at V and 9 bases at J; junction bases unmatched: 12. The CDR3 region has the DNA TGCGCCAGCAGCCCCGCAAAGACTAGCGGGAGGGCCGGTGAGCAGTTCTTC. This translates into CASSPAKTSGRAGEQFF.

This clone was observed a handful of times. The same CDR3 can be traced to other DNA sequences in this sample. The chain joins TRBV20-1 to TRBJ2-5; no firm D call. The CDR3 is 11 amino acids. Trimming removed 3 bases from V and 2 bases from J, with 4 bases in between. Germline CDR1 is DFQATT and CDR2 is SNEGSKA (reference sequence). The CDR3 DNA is TGCAGTGCTAGGCGACAAGAGACCCAGTACTTC. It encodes CSARRQETQYF.

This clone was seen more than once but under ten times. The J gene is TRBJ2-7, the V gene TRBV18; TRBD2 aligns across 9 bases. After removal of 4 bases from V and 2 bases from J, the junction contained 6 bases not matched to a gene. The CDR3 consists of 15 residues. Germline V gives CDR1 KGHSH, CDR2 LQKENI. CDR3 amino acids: CASSLTASGTYEQYF. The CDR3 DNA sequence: TGTGCCAGCTCACTTACGGCTAGCGGGACCTACGAGCAGTACTTC.

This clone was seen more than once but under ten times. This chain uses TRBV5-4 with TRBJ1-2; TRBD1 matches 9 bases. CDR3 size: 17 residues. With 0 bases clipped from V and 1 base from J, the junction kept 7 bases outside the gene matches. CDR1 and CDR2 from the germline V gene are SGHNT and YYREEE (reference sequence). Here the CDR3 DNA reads TGTGCCAGCAGCTTGGGACAGGGGGAAACTCATAACTATGGCTACACCTTC. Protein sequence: CASSLGQGETHNYGYTF.

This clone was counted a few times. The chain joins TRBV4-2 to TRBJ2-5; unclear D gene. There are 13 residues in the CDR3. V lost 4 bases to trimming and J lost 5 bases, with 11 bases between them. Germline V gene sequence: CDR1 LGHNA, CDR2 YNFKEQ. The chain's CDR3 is CASSPSSHETQYF. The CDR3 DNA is TGTGCCAGCAGCCCTTCGTCACATGAGACCCAGTACTTC.

CDR3 sequence reads: CASSSTGTPNTEAFF. CDR3 sequence (DNA): TGTGCCAGCAGTTCCACCGGGACACCTAACACTGAAGCTTTCTTT. The chain combines TRBV28 with TRBJ1-1; D possibly corresponds to TRBD1 (6 bases). Germline V gene sequence: CDR1 MDHEN, CDR2 SYDVKM. Deletions cut 4 bases from V and 2 bases from J, with 14 bases between. The CDR3 runs to 15 residues.

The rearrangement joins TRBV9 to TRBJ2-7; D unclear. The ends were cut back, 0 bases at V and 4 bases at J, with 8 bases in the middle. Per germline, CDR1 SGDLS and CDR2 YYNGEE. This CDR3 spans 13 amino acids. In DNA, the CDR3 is TGTGCCAGCAGCGTAGCTGACGGGTACGAGCAGTACTTC. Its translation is CASSVADGYEQYF.

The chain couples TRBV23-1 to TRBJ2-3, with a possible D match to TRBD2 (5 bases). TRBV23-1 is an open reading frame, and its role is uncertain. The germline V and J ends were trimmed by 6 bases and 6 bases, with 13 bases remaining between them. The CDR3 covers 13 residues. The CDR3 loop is CASSRDLEDTQYF. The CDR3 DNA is TGCGCCAGCAGCCGGGATCTCGAGGATACGCAGTATTTT.

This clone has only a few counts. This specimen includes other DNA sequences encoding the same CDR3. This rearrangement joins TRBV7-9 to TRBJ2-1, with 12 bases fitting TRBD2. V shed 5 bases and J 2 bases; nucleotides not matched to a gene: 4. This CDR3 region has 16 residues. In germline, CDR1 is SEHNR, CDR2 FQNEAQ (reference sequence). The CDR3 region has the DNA TGTGCCAGCAGCCCCGGGACTAGCGGGCCCTACAATGAGCAGTTCTTC. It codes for CASSPGTSGPYNEQFF.